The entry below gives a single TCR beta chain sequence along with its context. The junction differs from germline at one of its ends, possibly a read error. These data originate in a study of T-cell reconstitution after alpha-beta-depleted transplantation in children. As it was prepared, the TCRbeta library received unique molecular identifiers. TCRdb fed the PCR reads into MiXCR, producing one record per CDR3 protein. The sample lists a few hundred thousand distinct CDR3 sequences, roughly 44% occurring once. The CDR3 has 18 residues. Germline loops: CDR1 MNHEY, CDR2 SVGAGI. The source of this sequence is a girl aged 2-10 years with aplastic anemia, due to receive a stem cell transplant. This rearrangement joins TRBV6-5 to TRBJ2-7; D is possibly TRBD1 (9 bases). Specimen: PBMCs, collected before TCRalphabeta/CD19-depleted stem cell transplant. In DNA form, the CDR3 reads TGTGCCAGCAGTCACTCCGCGGGGGGACAGGGCAAGTCCTACGAGCAGTACTTC. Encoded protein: CASSHSAGGQGKSYEQYF.